The T cell receptor beta chain under discussion was sequenced for a study of blood T cell repertoires in COVID-19 (dated by TCRdb to 2018 to 2020). Study-wide context: Samples covering the acute and convalescent phases of COVID-19 were provided by collaborators in the United States, Italy and Spain. Where HLA class I and class II types were available, the types were taken from metadata supplied by the sample provider, not from assay-based typing. Samples came from the ongoing ImmuneRACE study (first 160 participants) plus 1,254 subjects from 6 global collaborators. Deeply sampled blood TCRbeta repertoires from subjects exposed to, actively infected with, or recovered from COVID-19 were included in the dataset. The material from the prospective study consisted of cDNA or gDNA derived from T cells, B-cell-depleted T cells, or PBMCs. A freely available public database, intended as a resource for researchers studying the immune response to SARS-CoV-2, is where the repertoires were released. Sample metadata almost always included a de-identified subject ID, COVID-19 status, age in years and sex.

The CDR3 goes from the cysteine to the phenylalanine over 12 residues. The retained sequence is limited to the CDR3, 36 bases, with the frame set at the first base. V was cut back by 4 bases and J by 5 bases, leaving a gap of 8 bases between them. Whole blood was collected in K2EDTA tubes by collaborating institutions according to the institutions' own protocols. Collaborator samples were shipped for TCRbeta analysis as frozen whole blood, isolated PBMCs, or DNA extracted from either sample type. TCRbeta CDR3 regions were amplified from genomic DNA by means of the immunoSEQ Assay, a bias-controlled multiplex PCR. The study's own analysis went as follows. Nucleated cell counts per sample were estimated from amplification of reference gene primers within the assay. Sequence reads were collapsed and filtered to measure the absolute abundance of every unique TCRbeta CDR3 rearrangement. For each sample, productive Simpson clonality was calculated by taking the square root of Simpson's diversity index across productive rearrangements. TCRdb provides this immuneACCESS table in a form limited to in-frame rearrangements. Some clones are lacking; in checked studies, under half of them reflect an unresolved V gene, and why the rest are absent is not known. That table gives V, J and clone size, and the DNA gave D and trimming. The sample table shows about 110,000 clones, and around 82% are seen once. The ten largest clones represent 16% of the sample.

General study outcomes and caveats: The quantity of clinical and demographic metadata differed by source and by participant and was supplied without curation.

As regards this clone: The specificity of this receptor is unknown. No clone much larger than this one lies a single base away; base qualities are absent.

The sample comprised peripheral blood. This clonotype originated in a woman aged 60-75 years with acute or convalescent COVID-19. The chain joins TRBV12-3 or TRBV12-4 to TRBJ1-2; there is no confident call for the D gene. The CDR3 reads CASSSTQYGYTF. The nucleotides read TGTGCCAGCAGTTCTACCCAATATGGCTACACCTTC.